This T cell receptor beta chain came from a study of T cells after yellow fever vaccination. Study-wide context: With SMART-Seq v4 Ultra Low Input, the fractions containing low cell numbers were prepared. Study-level results: Compared with primary, the secondary response was weaker and peaked at day 5, not 15. Most primary-vaccination clones reappeared after the booster (96% CD4, roughly 90% CD8).

Via MiXCR, TCRdb re-called the 5' RACE reads, giving one row per CDR3 protein. The profile covers some 300,000 distinct CDR3 sequences, with around 9.3% appearing a single time and 3% to 4% taken by the ten largest. Per the germline V gene, CDR1 is SGHTA and CDR2 is FQGNSA. The CDR3 is made up of 17 amino acids. V lost 5 bases to trimming and J lost 0 bases; unmatched junction nucleotides: 6. As regards this clonotype: Its cognate antigen is unknown.

The chain uses TRBV7-2 and TRBJ2-6; 8 bases line up with TRBD1. The receptor was derived from a man aged 18-30 years who received the YFV17D yellow fever vaccine. Sequences were derived from CD4+ T cells sorted from PBMCs, sampled 5 days after the yellow fever booster vaccination. The CDR3 loop reads CASSIRTGPSGANVLTF. CDR3 in DNA: TGTGCCAGCAGCATCAGGACAGGGCCCTCTGGGGCCAACGTCCTGACTTTC. Drawing the rest from reference TRBV7-2 and TRBJ2-6, the complete variable domain is GAGVSQSPSNKVTEKGKDVELRCDPISGHTALYWYRQSLGQGLEFLIYFQGNSAPDKSGLPSDRFSAERTGGSVSTLTIQRTQQEDSAVYLCASSIRTGPSGANVLTFGAGSRLTVL.